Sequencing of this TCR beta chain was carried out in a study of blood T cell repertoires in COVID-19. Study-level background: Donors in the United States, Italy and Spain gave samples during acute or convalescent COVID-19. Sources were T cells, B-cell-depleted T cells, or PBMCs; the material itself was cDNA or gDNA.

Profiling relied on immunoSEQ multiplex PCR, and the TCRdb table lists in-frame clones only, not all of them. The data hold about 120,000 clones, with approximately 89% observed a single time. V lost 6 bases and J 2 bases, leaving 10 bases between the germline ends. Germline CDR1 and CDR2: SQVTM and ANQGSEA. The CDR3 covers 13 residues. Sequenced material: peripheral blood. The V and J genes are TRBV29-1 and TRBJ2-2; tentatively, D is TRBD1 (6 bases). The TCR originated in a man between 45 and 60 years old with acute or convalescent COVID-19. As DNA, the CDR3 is TGCAGCGTCCCACAGGGAAACACCGGGGAGCTGTTTTTT. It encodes CSVPQGNTGELFF.